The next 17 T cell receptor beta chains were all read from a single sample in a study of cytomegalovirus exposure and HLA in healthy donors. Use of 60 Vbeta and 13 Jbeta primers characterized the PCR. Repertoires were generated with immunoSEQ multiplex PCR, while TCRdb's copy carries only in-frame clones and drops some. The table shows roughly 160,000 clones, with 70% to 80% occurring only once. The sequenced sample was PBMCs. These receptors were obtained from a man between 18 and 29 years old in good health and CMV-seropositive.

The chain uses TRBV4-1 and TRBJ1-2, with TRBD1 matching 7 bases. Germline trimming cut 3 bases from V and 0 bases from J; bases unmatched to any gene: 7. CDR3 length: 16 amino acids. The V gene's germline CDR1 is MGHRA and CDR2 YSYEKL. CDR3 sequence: CASSQVPGQTNYGYTF. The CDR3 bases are TGCGCCAGCAGCCAGGTACCGGGACAGACTAACTATGGCTACACCTTC.

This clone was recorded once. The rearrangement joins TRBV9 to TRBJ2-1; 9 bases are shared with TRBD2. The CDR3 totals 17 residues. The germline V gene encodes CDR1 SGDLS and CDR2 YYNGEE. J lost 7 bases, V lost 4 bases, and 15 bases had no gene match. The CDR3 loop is CASSPTSGGRAMNEQFF. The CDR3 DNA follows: TGTGCCAGCAGCCCTACGAGTGGCGGGAGGGCCATGAATGAGCAGTTCTTC.

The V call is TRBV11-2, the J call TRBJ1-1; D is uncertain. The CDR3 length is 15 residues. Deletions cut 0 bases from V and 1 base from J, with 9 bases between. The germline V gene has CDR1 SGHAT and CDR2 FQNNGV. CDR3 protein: CASSLDIAANTEAFF. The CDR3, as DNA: TGTGCCAGCAGCTTAGATATCGCGGCGAACACTGAAGCTTTCTTT.

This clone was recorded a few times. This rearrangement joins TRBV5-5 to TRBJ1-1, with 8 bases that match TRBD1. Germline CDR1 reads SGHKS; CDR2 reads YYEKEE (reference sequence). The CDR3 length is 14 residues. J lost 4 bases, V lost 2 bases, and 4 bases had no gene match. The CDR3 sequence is CASSLQGDGTEAFF. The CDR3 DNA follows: TGTGCCAGCAGCTTACAGGGGGACGGCACTGAAGCTTTCTTT.

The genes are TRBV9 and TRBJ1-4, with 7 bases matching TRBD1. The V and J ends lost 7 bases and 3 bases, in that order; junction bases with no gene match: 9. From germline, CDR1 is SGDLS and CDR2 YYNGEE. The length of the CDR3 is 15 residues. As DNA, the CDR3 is TGTGCCAGCCAAACCCGGGACAGTCCTAATGAAAAACTGTTTTTT. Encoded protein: CASQTRDSPNEKLFF.

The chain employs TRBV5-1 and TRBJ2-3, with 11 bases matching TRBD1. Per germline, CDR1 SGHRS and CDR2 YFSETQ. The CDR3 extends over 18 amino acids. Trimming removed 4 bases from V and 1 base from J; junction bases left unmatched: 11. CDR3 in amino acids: CASSIRDRGLVGTDTQYF. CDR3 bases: TGCGCCAGCAGCATCCGGGACAGGGGGTTAGTGGGCACAGATACGCAGTATTTT.

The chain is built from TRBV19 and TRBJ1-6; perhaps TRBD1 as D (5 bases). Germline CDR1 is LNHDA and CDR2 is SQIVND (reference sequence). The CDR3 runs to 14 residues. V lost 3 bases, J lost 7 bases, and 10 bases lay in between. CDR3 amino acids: CASSIWGVNSPLHF. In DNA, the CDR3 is TGTGCCAGTAGTATTTGGGGGGTGAATTCACCCCTCCACTTT. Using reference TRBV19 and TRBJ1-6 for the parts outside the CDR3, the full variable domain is DGGITQSPKYLFRKEGQNVTLSCEQNLNHDAMYWYRQDPGQGLRLIYYSQIVNDFQKGDIAEGYSVSREKKESFPLTVTSAQKNPTAFYLCASSIWGVNSPLHFGNGTRLTVT.

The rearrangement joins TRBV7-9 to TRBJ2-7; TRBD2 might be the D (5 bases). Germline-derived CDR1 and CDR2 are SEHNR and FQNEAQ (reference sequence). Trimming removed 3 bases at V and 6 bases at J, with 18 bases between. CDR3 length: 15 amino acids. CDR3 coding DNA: TGTGCCAGCAGCTTCGGACTCGCCACCCGGCTCGAGCAGTACTTC. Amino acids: CASSFGLATRLEQYF.

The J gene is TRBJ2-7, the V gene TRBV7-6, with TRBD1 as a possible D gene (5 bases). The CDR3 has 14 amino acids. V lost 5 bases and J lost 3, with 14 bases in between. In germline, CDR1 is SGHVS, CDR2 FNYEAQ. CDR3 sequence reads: CASSNSGRDYEQYF. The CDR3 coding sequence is TGTGCCAGCAGCAACTCGGGCAGGGACTACGAGCAGTACTTC.

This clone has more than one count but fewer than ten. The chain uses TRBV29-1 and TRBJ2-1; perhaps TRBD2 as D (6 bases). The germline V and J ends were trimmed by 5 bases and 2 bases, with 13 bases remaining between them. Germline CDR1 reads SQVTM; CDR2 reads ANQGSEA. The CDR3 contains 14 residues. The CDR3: CSVFEGGPYNEQFF. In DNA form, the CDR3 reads TGCAGCGTTTTTGAGGGAGGTCCCTACAATGAGCAGTTCTTC.

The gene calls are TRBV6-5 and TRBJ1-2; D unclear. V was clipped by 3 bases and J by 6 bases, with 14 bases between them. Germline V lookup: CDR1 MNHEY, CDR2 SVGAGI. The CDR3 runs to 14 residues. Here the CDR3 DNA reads TGTGCCAGCAGTTATCGGGGTGTGGAAGATGGCTACACCTTC. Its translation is CASSYRGVEDGYTF.

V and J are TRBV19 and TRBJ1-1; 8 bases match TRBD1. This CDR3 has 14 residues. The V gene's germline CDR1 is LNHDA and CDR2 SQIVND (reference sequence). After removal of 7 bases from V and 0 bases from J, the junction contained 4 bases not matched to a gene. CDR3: CASTKDRVNTEAFF. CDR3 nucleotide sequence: TGTGCCAGTACCAAGGACAGGGTGAACACTGAAGCTTTCTTT.

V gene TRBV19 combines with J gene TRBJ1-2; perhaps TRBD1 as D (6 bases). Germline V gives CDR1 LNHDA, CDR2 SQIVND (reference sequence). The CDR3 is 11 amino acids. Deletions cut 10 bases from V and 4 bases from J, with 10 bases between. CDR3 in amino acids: CATEQGYGYTF. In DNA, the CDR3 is TGTGCCACCGAACAGGGCTATGGCTACACCTTC.

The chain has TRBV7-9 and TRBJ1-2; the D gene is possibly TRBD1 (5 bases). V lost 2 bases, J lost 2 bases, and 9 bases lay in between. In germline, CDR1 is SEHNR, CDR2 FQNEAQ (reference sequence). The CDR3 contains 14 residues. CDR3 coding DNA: TGTGCCAGCAGCTTACACGCAGGGAACTATGGCTACACCTTC. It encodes CASSLHAGNYGYTF.

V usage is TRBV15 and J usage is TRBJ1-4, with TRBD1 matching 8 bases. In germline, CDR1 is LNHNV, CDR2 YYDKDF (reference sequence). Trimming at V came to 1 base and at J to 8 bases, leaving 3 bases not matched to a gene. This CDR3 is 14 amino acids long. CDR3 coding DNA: TGTGCCACCAGCAGAGGACAGGGGAGGGAAAAACTGTTTTTT. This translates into CATSRGQGREKLFF.

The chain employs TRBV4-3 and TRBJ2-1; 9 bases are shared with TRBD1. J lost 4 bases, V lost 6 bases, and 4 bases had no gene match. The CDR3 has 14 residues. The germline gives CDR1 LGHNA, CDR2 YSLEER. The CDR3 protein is CASRPGQGYNEQFF. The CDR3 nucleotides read TGCGCCAGCAGACCGGGACAGGGTTACAATGAGCAGTTCTTC.

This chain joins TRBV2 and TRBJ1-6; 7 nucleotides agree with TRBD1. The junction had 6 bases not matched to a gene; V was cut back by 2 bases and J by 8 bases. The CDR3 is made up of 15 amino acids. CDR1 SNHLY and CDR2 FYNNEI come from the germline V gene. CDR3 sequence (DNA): TGTGCCAGCAGTGAATTAGAGACAGGGCATTCACCCCTCCACTTT. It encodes CASSELETGHSPLHF. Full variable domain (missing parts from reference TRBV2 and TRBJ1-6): EPEVTQTPSHQVTQMGQEVILRCVPISNHLYFYWYRQILGQKVEFLVSFYNNEISEKSEIFDDQFSVERPDGSNFTLKIRSTKLEDSAMYFCASSELETGHSPLHFGNGTRLTVT.